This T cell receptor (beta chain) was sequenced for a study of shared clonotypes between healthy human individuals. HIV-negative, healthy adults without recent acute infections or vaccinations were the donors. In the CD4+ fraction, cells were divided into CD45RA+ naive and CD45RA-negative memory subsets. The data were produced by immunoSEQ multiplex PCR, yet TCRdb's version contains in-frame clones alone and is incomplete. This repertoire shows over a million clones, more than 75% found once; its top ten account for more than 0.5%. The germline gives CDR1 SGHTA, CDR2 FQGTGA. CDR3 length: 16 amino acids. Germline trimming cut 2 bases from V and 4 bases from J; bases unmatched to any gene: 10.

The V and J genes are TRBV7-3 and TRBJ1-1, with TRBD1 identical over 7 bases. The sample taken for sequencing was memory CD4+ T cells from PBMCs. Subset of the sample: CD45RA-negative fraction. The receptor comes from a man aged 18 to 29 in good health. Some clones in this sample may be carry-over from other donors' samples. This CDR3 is CASSLGTESSGTEAFF. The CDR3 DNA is TGTGCCAGCAGCTTAGGGACAGAGTCCTCGGGCACTGAAGCTTTCTTT. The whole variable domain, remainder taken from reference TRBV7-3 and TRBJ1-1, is GAGVSQTPSNKVTEKGKYVELRCDPISGHTALYWYRQSLGQGPEFLIYFQGTGAADDSGLPNDRFFAVRPEGSVSTLKIQRTERGDSAVYLCASSLGTESSGTEAFFGQGTRLTVV.